This T cell receptor beta chain is drawn from a study of T-cell memory formation after mild COVID-19. Study observations and caveats: Memory from before infection featured some responding clones, which suggests cross-reactive memory joined. CM and EM subsets held most contracting CD4+ clones; EMRA held CD8+ ones. Clones that shrank (day 15 to 85) were balanced CD4/CD8, whereas later expanders leaned CD4+.

The authors produced TCR alpha and TCR beta cDNA libraries with sample barcodes and UMIs by 5'RACE using constant-segment primers. TCRdb itself ran the 5' RACE reads through MiXCR, one entry per CDR3 protein. The sample yields a few hundred thousand distinct CDR3 sequences, 15% to 20% seen once. Germline trimming cut 1 base from V and 4 bases from J; bases unmatched to any gene: 4. The V gene's germline CDR1 is LGHNA and CDR2 YNFKEQ. The CDR3 runs 16 residues. For this clonotype: The antigen remains undetermined.

The chain links TRBV4-2 to TRBJ2-5; 12 bases match TRBD2. This receptor was obtained from a man aged 18 to 30 who had mild COVID-19 (a few samples of this study predate the infection). Cell type and time point are not known. Specimen: PBMCs or a T cell subset sorted from them (not recorded which). The CDR3, as DNA: TGTGCCAGCAGCCAAGTTGAACTAGCGGGGGGAGAGACCCAGTACTTC. Amino acid sequence: CASSQVELAGGETQYF.